This TCR beta chain is drawn from a study of blood T cell repertoires in COVID-19. Produced via immunoSEQ multiplex PCR; TCRdb's table is partial and in-frame only. The data contain about 350,000 clones, roughly 90% of them seen just once; the ten biggest clones take up 9.9%. CDR1 SNHLY and CDR2 FYNNEI come from the germline V gene. After removal of 5 bases from V and 4 bases from J, the junction contained 11 bases not matched to a gene. The CDR3 has 17 amino acids. Sequenced input: peripheral blood. This receptor was obtained from a man in his thirties or forties with COVID-19, enrolled during active disease. This chain links TRBV2 with TRBJ2-2; 9 nucleotides agree with TRBD2. This CDR3 is CASSHTPLAGSTGELFF. DNA for the CDR3: TGTGCCAGCAGTCATACTCCACTAGCGGGTAGCACCGGGGAGCTGTTTTTT.